The present TCR beta chain was sequenced within a study of PD-L1 blockade in urothelial cancer. Study summary: The analyses of blood took place 3 weeks (second dose) and 6 weeks after treatment start. Study-level findings and limits: Tumor-linked clones in blood grew more by 3 weeks in durable-benefit patients. Better survival was predicted by below-median pretreatment blood TCR clonality.

Produced via immunoSEQ multiplex PCR; TCRdb's table is partial and in-frame only. The data contain about 56,000 clones, 85% of them singletons. Notes on this clone: Its matching antigen is unknown.

V lost 6 bases to trimming and J lost 0 bases, with 8 bases between them. This CDR3 is built from 13 residues. The germline V gene has CDR1 LNHDA and CDR2 SQIVND (reference sequence). The time point was: pretreatment peripheral blood. Metastatic or locally advanced urothelial carcinoma was present in the patients. This sample comprised PBMCs, obtained around atezolizumab (anti-PD-L1) treatment. The V call is TRBV19, the J call TRBJ1-1, with D tentatively TRBD1 (5 bases). This clonotype originated in a man between 65 and 80 years old with urothelial cancer. CDR3 in amino acids: CASSRGMNTEAFF. The CDR3 coding sequence is TGTGCCAGTAGCCGGGGGATGAACACTGAAGCTTTCTTT.